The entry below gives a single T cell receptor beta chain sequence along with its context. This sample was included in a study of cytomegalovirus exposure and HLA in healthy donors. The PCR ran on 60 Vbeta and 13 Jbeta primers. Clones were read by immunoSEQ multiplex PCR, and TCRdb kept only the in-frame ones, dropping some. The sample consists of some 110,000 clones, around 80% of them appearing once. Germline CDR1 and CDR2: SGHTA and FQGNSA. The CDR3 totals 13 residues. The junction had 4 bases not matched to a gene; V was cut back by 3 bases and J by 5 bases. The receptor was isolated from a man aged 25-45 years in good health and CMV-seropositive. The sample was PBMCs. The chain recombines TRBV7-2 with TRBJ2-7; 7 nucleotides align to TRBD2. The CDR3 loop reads CASSFWGGHEQYF. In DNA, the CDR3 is TGTGCCAGCAGCTTCTGGGGGGGTCACGAGCAGTACTTC.